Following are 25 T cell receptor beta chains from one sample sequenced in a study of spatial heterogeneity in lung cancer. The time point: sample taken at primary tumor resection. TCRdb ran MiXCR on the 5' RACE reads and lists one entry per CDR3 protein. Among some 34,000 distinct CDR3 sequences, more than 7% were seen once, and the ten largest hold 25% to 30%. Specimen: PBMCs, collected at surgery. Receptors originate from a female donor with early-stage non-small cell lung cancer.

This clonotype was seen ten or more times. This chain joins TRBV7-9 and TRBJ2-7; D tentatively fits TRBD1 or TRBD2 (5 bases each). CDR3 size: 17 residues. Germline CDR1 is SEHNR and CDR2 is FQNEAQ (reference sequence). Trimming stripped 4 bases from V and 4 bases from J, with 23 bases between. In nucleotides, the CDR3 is TGTGCCAGCAGCTGGCTAGTACCCGGGACCAGATATTACGAGCAGTACTTC. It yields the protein CASSWLVPGTRYYEQYF.

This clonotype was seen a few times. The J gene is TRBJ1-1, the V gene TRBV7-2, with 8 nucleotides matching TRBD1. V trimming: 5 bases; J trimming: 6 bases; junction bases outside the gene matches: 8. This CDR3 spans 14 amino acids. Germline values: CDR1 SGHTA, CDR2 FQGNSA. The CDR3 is CASSPGQGSAEAFF. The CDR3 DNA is TGTGCCAGCAGCCCCGGACAGGGCTCGGCTGAAGCTTTCTTT.

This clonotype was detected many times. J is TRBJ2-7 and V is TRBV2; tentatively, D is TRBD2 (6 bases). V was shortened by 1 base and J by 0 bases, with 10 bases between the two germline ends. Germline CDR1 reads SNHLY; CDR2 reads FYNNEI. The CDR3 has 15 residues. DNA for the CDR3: TGTGCCAGCAGTGAAGGTGCCGGGAGCTCCTACGAGCAGTACTTC. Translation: CASSEGAGSSYEQYF.

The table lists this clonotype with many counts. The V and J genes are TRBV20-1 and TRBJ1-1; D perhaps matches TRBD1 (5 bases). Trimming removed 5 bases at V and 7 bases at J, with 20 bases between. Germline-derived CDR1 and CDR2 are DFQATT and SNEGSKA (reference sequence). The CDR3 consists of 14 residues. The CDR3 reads CSAQAGAGTSEAFF. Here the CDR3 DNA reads TGCAGTGCTCAGGCTGGTGCGGGGACCAGTGAAGCTTTCTTT.

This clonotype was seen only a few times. Written as DNA, the CDR3 is TGTGCCAGCAGCTTAGCGGCGGGGGGGCCCGCTTCCTACAATGAGCAGTTCTTC. Translating gives CASSLAAGGPASYNEQFF. The rearrangement links TRBV7-9 to TRBJ2-1, with 9 positions matching TRBD2. The CDR3 is 18 amino acids. CDR1 and CDR2 from the germline V gene are SEHNR and FQNEAQ (reference sequence). J lost 1 base, V lost 0 bases, and 7 bases had no gene match.

CDR3 protein: CASSEDPDTNEQFF. CDR3 coding DNA: TGTGCCAGCAGTGAAGACCCAGACACCAATGAGCAGTTCTTC. The chain carries TRBV2 and TRBJ2-1, with D hard to call. CDR3 length: 14 residues. The V gene lost 1 base and the J gene lost 6 bases, with 10 bases spanning the gap. CDR1 and CDR2 (germline): SNHLY, FYNNEI.

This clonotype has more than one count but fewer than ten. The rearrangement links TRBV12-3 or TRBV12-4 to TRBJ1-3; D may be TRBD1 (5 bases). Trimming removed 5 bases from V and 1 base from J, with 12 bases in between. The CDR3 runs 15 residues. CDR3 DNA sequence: TGTGCCAGCAGTCCGGGACTGAGGTCTGGAAACACCATATATTTT. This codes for CASSPGLRSGNTIYF.

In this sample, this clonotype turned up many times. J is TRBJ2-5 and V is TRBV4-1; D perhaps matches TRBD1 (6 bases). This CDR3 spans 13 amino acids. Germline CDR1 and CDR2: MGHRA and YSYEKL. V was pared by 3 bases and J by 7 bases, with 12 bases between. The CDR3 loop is CASSQPGTSTQYF. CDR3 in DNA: TGCGCCAGCAGCCAGCCCGGGACATCGACCCAGTACTTC.

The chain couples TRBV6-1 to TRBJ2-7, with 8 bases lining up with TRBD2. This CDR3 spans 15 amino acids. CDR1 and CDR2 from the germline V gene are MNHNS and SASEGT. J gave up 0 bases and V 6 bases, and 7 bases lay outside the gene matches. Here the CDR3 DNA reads TGTGCCAGCAGCGCGAGGACTAGCCCCTCCTACGAGCAGTACTTC. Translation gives CASSARTSPSYEQYF.

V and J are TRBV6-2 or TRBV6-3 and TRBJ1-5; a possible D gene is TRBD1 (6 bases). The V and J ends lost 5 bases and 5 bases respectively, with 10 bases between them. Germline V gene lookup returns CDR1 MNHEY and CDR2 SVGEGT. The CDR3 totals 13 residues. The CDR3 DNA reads TGTGCCAGCAGTAGGGGGACCTATCAGCCCCAGCATTTT. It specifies CASSRGTYQPQHF.

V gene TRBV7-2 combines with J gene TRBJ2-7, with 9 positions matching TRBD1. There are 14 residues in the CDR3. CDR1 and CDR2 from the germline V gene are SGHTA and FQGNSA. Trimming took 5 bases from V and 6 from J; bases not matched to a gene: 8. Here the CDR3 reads CASSPDGTGREQYF. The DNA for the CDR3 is TGTGCCAGCAGCCCGGATGGGACAGGGCGCGAGCAGTACTTC.

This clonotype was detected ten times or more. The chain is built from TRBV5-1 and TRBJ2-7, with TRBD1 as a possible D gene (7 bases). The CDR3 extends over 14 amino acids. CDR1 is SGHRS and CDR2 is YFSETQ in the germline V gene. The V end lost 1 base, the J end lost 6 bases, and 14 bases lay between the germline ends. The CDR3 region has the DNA TGCGCCAGCAGCTTGCCCGACAGGGAGGCCGAGCAGTACTTC. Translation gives CASSLPDREAEQYF.

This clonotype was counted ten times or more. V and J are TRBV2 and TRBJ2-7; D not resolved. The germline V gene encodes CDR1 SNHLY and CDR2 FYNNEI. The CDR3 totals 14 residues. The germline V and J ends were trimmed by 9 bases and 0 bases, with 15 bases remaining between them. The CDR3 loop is CASRDRFLSYEQYF. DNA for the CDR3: TGTGCCAGTCGTGACCGTTTCCTCTCCTACGAGCAGTACTTC.

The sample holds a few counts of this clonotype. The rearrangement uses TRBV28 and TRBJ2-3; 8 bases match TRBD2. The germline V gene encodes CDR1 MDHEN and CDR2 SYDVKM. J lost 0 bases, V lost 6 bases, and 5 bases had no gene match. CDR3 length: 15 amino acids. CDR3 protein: CASRAGGASTDTQYF. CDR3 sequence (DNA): TGTGCCAGCAGGGCCGGGGGGGCTAGCACAGATACGCAGTATTTT.

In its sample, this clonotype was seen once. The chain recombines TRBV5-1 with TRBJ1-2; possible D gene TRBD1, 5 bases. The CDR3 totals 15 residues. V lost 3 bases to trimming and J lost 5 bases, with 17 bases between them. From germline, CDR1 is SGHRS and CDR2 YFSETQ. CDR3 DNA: TGCGCCAGCAGCTCGGGGGTCGATCAAGCTTATGGCTACACCTTC. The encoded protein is CASSSGVDQAYGYTF.

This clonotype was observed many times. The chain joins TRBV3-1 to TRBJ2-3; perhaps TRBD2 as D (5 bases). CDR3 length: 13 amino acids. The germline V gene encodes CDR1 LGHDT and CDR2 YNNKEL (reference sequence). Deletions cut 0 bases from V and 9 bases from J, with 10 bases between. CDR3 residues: CASSQDSVGTQYF. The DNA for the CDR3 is TGTGCCAGCAGCCAAGATAGCGTCGGGACGCAGTATTTT.

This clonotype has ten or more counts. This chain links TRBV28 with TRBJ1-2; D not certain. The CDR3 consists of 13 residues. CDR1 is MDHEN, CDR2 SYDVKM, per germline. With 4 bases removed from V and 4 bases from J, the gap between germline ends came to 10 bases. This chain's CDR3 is CASSSTTSYGYTF. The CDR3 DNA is TGTGCCAGCAGTTCGACTACTTCCTATGGCTACACCTTC.

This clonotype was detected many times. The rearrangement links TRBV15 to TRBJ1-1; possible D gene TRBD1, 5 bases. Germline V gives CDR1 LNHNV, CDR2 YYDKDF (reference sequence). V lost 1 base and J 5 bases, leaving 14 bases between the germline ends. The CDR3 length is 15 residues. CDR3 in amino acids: CATSRAGTRGTEAFF. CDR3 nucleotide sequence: TGTGCCACCAGCAGAGCCGGGACCCGCGGGACTGAAGCTTTCTTT.

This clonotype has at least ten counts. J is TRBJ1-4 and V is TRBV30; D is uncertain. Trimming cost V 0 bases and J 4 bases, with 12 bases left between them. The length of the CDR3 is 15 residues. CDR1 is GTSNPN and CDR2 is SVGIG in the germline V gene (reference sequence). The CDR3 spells CAWSVDIPFNEKLFF. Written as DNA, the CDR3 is TGTGCCTGGAGTGTGGATATTCCGTTTAATGAAAAACTGTTTTTT.

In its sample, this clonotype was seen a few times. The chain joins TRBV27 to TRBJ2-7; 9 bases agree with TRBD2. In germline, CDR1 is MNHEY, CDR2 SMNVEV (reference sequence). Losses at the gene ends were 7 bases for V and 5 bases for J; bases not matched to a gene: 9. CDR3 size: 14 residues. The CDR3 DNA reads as TGTGCCAGCAAAAAAATGCTAGCGGGAAACGAGCAGTACTTC. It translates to CASKKMLAGNEQYF.

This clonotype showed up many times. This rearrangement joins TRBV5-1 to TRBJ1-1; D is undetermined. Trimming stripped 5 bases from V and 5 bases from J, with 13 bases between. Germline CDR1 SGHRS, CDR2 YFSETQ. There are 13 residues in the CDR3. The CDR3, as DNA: TGCGCCAGCAGACCCCCGGCGGGAACTGAAGCTTTCTTT. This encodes CASRPPAGTEAFF.

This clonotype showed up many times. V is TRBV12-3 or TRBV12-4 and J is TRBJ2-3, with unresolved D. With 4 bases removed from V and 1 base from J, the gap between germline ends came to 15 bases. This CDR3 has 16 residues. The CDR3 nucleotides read TGTGCCAGCAGTTCCCTAAAAGGGCAGCGCACAGATACGCAGTATTTT. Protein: CASSSLKGQRTDTQYF.

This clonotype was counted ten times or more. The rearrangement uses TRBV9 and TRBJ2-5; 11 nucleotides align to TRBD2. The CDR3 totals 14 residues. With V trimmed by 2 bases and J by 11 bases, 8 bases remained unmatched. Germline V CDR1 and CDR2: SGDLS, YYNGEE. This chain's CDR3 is CASSVSGRAGGQYF. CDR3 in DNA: TGTGCCAGCAGCGTTAGCGGGAGGGCCGGTGGGCAGTACTTC.

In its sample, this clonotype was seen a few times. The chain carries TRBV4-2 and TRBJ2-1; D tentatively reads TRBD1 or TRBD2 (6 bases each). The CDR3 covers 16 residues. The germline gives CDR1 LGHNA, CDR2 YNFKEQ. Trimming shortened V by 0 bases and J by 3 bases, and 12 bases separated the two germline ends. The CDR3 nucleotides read TGTGCCAGCAGCCAAGATTGGAGGGGGATCTACAATGAGCAGTTCTTC. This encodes CASSQDWRGIYNEQFF.

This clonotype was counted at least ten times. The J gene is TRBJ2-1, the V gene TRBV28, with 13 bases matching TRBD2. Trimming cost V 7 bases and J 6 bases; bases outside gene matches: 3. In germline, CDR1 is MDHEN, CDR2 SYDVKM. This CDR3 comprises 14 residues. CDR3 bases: TGTGCCAGCAAAAGGACTAGCGGGAGCAATGAGCAGTTCTTC. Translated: CASKRTSGSNEQFF.